This T cell receptor (beta chain) was obtained from a study of T cell responses to AZD1222 COVID-19 vaccine listed by TCRdb under 2021. Describing the broader study: A total of around 240 trial participants underwent TCR sequencing, of whom under 220 had received two doses of AZD1222 and around 26 had received two doses of the MenACWY control vaccine. Trial participants were enrolled into age subgroups of 18-55, 56-69 and 70-plus years, which contained about 150, 28 and 57 TCR-sequenced participants, respectively.

The CDR3 regions of human TCRbeta chains were analyzed by immunosequencing. For the original study's pipeline: Repertoire TCRs were checked for matches against a reference library of SARS-CoV-2-specific TCRs that had been generated using the MIRA antigen-specificity platform. Breadth was defined as the fraction of unique TCRs that were SARS-CoV-2-associated. Depth was defined as the fraction of total T cells that were SARS-CoV-2-associated. Using the MIRA data, each spike-specific TCR was assigned both to the spike region to which the TCR was reactive and to a CD4 or CD8 class. Log10-transformed breadth and depth values were compared by one-way ANOVA with Sidak's multiple comparisons tests. The source is immuneACCESS, and TCRdb retained only in-frame sequences with V and J called. Part of the clones is not carried over; for the studies checked, unresolved V genes explain less than half of this, and the remainder is unexplained. Clonal size and the V and J genes are those of that table, whereas D and trimming came from the DNA. The sample contains about 140,000 clones, roughly 93% of them found a single time. The ten largest clones represent 10% to 15% of the sample.

The CDR3 spans 11 residues, from the cysteine through the phenylalanine. This entry keeps only the CDR3 DNA: 33 bases, framed from base 1. From a lookup of the germline V gene (reference sequence), CDR1 and CDR2 are SGHKS and YYEKEE. V is pared back by 4 bases and J by 1 base, with 3 bases lying between the germline termini. The time point label, as the study defines it: sample from adult after SARS-CoV-2 infection, after symptom onset. Two convalescent COVID-19 patients, sampled after symptom onset from adults with prior SARS-CoV-2 infection, were also TCR-sequenced for comparison. This clone was counted a few times. Its specific antigen is unknown. Nothing much larger sits one base from this clone, and base qualities are not available. General conclusions and limits of the study: Only six AZD1222 recipients were SARS-CoV-2 seropositive at baseline, limiting conclusions about previously exposed vaccinees. Spike-specific TCR breadth and depth rose significantly after two AZD1222 doses compared with day 0 and with MenACWY recipients. Participants were mostly white British, with more females than males. The authors suggested clonal diversity may have been underestimated. In the small 56-69-year group, the increase in depth fell short of significance, most likely because of low power. Nearly half of unique spike-specific TCRs reportedly recognized epitopes outside regions mutated in the B.1.351 and B.1.1.7 variants. Because no samples from the day 14 peak response were available, repertoires could be characterized only after the peak T cell response. Vaccine-associated CD4 TCRs spanned the whole spike protein, with dominant responses in regions 160-218 and 743-854.

The chain links TRBV5-5 with TRBJ2-7, with the D gene not confidently named. This TCR derives from an adult who had recovered from COVID-19. Sample: peripheral blood, taken after recovery from COVID-19. Here is the DNA: TGTGCCAGCAGCCATTCCTACGAGCAGTACTTC. Its coded protein is CASSHSYEQYF.